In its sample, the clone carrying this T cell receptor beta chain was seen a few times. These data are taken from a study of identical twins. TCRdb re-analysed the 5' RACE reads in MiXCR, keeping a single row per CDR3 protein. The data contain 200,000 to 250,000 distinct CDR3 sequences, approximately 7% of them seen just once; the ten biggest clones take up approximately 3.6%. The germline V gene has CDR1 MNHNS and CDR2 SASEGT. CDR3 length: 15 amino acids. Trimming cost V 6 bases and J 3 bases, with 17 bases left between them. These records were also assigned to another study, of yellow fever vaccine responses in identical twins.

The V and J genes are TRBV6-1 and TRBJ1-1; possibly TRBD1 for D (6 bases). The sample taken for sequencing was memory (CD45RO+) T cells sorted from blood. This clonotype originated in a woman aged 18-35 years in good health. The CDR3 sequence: CASRREGVVYTEAFF. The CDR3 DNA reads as TGTGCCAGCAGGAGAGAGGGGGTGGTATACACTGAAGCTTTCTTT.